This T cell receptor beta chain was captured by sequencing in a study of blood T cell repertoires in COVID-19. Looking at the study overall: Samples of COVID-19 (acute and convalescent) were obtained from the United States, Italy and Spain.

V was clipped by 4 bases and J by 4 bases, with 13 bases between them. Looked up from germline, CDR1 is MNHEY and CDR2 is SVGEGT. The CDR3 sequence is 14 residues long. In the source study's methods: The authors estimated nucleated cell counts from reference gene primer amplification. Generated by immunoSEQ multiplex PCR, the TCRdb table keeps only in-frame clones and is missing some. V and J calls and clone size are those listed in that table; D and trimming were worked out from the DNA. The profile shows around 80,000 clones, over 60% of them singletons. The chain employs TRBV6-2 or TRBV6-3 and TRBJ1-1; possibly TRBD1 for D (6 bases). The sequenced material came from peripheral blood. The receptor was isolated from a woman older than 75 with active or convalescent COVID-19. CDR3: CASSFRGGATEAFF. CDR3 DNA: TGTGCCAGCAGTTTCAGGGGTGGGGCCACTGAAGCTTTCTTT.